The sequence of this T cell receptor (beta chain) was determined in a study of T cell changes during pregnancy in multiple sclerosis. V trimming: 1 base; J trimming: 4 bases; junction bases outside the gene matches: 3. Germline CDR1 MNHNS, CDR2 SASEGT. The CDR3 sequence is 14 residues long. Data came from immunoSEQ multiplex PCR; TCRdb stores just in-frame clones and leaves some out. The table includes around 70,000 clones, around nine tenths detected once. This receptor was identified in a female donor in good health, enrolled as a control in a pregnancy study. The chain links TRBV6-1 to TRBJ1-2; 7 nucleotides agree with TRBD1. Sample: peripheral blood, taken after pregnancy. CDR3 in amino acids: CASSEGGQIYGYTF. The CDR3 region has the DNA TGTGCCAGCAGTGAAGGGGGACAGATCTATGGCTACACCTTC.